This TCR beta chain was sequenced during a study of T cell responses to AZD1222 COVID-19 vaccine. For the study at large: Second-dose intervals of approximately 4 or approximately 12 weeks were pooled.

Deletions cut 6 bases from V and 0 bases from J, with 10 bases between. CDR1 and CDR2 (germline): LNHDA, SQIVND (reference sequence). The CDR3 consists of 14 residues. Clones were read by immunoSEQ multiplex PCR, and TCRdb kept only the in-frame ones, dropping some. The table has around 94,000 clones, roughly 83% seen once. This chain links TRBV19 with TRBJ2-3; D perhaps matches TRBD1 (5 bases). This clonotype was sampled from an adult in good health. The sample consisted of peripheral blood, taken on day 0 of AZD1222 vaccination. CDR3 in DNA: TGTGCCAGTAGAGATGCAGGGAGCACAGATACGCAGTATTTT. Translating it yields CASRDAGSTDTQYF. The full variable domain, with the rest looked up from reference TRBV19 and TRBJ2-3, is DGGITQSPKYLFRKEGQNVTLSCEQNLNHDAMYWYRQDPGQGLRLIYYSQIVNDFQKGDIAEGYSVSREKKESFPLTVTSAQKNPTAFYLCASRDAGSTDTQYFGPGTRLTVL.